The present entry profiles one T cell receptor beta chain with its context. In the authors' methods: Reference gene primer amplification gave estimated nucleated cell counts. Repertoires were generated with immunoSEQ multiplex PCR, while TCRdb's copy carries only in-frame clones and drops some. That table is the source of V, J and clone size, and D and trimming were worked out from the DNA. The table shows about 120,000 clones, with about 79% occurring only once. The data derive from a study of blood T cell repertoires in COVID-19. Study summary: Italy, Spain and the United States were the sources of the convalescent and acute COVID-19 samples.

This receptor was obtained from a man in his sixties or seventies with acute or convalescent COVID-19. The sequencing sample was made of peripheral blood.

In nucleotides, the CDR3 is TGTGCCAGCAGCCAAGCCGGGACTAGCCAAGAGACCCAGTACTTC. It translates to CASSQAGTSQETQYF. The chain couples TRBV3-1 (or the pseudogene TRBV3-2) to TRBJ2-5; 8 bases match TRBD2. Germline lookup yields CDR1 LGHDT and CDR2 YNNKEL (reference sequence). J was trimmed by 1 base and V by 1 base; bases with no gene match: 2. The CDR3 extends over 15 amino acids.